What follows are 20 T cell receptor beta chains derived from one specimen sequenced in a study of T cell responses to AZD1222 COVID-19 vaccine. Clones were read by immunoSEQ multiplex PCR, and TCRdb kept only the in-frame ones, dropping some. The sample shows roughly 160,000 clones, roughly 92% of them seen only once. Sequenced material: peripheral blood, taken on day 0 of AZD1222 vaccination. The receptors were gathered from an adult in good health.

The V and J genes are TRBV19 and TRBJ2-3; TRBD1 agrees at 7 bases. With 2 bases clipped from V and 3 bases from J, the junction kept 2 bases outside the gene matches. Germline CDR1 LNHDA, CDR2 SQIVND (reference sequence). This CDR3 contains 14 residues. The CDR3 protein is CASSIQGDTDTQYF. The CDR3 coding sequence is TGTGCCAGTAGTATACAGGGGGATACAGATACGCAGTATTTT.

This clone has only one observation. In DNA, the CDR3 is TGCGCCAGCAGCTTGGCCAATAGGAACACTGAAGCTTTCTTT. This translates into CASSLANRNTEAFF. This chain links TRBV5-1 with TRBJ1-1; D gene unclear. The CDR3 spans 14 residues. Germline V lookup: CDR1 SGHRS, CDR2 YFSETQ. The V end lost 0 bases, the J end lost 1 base, and 7 bases lay between the germline ends.

For the CDR3, the DNA is TGTGCCAGCAGTGTGTCAAGCAATCAGCCCCAGCATTTT. It is translated as CASSVSSNQPQHF. J is TRBJ1-5 and V is TRBV2; D uncertain. The CDR3 loop spans 13 amino acids. V lost 4 bases, J lost 1 base, and 5 bases lay in between. Germline V lookup: CDR1 SNHLY, CDR2 FYNNEI.

This clone is a singleton in its sample. The V call is TRBV3-1 (or the pseudogene TRBV3-2), the J call TRBJ2-7; D call uncertain. This CDR3 contains 12 residues. Germline V gene lookup returns CDR1 LGHDT and CDR2 YNNKEL (reference sequence). V was trimmed by 1 base and J by 6 bases, leaving 7 bases between them. CDR3 bases: TGTGCCAGCAGCCAAGTTCCCGTCGAGCAGTACTTC. This translates into CASSQVPVEQYF.

This clone was seen a few times. V is TRBV7-9 and J is TRBJ2-7, with D possibly TRBD1 on 5 matching bases. CDR3 length equals 14 residues. CDR1 SEHNR and CDR2 FQNEAQ come from the germline V gene (reference sequence). The V gene lost 5 bases and the J gene lost 5 bases, with 16 bases spanning the gap. This CDR3 is CASSPLGPAHEQYF. Here the CDR3 DNA reads TGTGCCAGCAGCCCTTTGGGGCCGGCCCACGAGCAGTACTTC.

The chain has TRBV4-1 and TRBJ2-2, with 7 bases aligning to TRBD1. Germline V gives CDR1 MGHRA, CDR2 YSYEKL. This CDR3 has 17 residues. V shed 2 bases, J shed 4 bases, and the junction held 10 bases outside the gene matches. CDR3 DNA sequence: TGCGCCAGCAGCCAATTACGGGGACAGATCCCCACCGGGGAGCTGTTTTTT. Protein: CASSQLRGQIPTGELFF.

The chain is built from TRBV7-9 and TRBJ1-5, with D uncertain. Germline assignment: CDR1 SEHNR and CDR2 FQNEAQ (reference sequence). The CDR3 covers 12 residues. Between the trimmed V and J ends, which lost 4 bases and 6 bases, there was a span of 7 bases. The CDR3 DNA sequence: TGTGCCAGCAGCTGGTCTAGTCAGCCCCAGCATTTT. It codes for CASSWSSQPQHF.

This chain uses TRBV19 with TRBJ2-3; D is ambiguous. The CDR3 covers 11 residues. Germline loops: CDR1 LNHDA, CDR2 SQIVND (reference sequence). V gave up 5 bases and J gave up 5 bases, with 5 bases separating them. The CDR3 sequence: CASSVLDTQYF. The CDR3 bases are TGTGCCAGTAGTGTCTTAGATACGCAGTATTTT.

The chain recombines TRBV3-1 (or the pseudogene TRBV3-2) with TRBJ1-2; 8 positions agree with TRBD1. CDR1 is LGHDT, CDR2 YNNKEL, per germline (reference sequence). Unmatched junction bases numbered 12, after V lost 1 base and J lost 5 bases. CDR3 length: 17 amino acids. CDR3 amino acids: CASSQVLGQGFSYGYTF. The DNA of the CDR3 is TGTGCCAGCAGCCAAGTCCTAGGACAGGGTTTTAGTTATGGCTACACCTTC.

This chain uses TRBV28 with TRBJ1-6; 7 nucleotides align to TRBD1. In germline, CDR1 is MDHEN, CDR2 SYDVKM. The CDR3 is 18 amino acids. V gave up 3 bases and J gave up 4 bases; unmatched junction bases: 12. Written as DNA, the CDR3 is TGTGCCAGCAGTTTTGAACAGGGGCTGAAGGCTTATAATTCACCCCTCCACTTT. Its protein product is CASSFEQGLKAYNSPLHF.

DNA of the CDR3: TGTGCCAGTAGTCCCCGGGGAGGGTATAGCAATCAGCCCCAGCATTTT. This translates into CASSPRGGYSNQPQHF. The chain combines TRBV19 with TRBJ1-5, with D uncertain. Trimming left V 5 bases short and J 0 bases short, with 14 bases between. The CDR3 consists of 16 residues. Germline CDR1 reads LNHDA; CDR2 reads SQIVND (reference sequence).

This clone has a single count. V usage is TRBV4-1 and J usage is TRBJ2-3; 9 bases are a match to TRBD2. This CDR3 spans 18 amino acids. Germline loops: CDR1 MGHRA, CDR2 YSYEKL. V gave up 0 bases and J gave up 4 bases; unmatched junction bases: 11. CDR3 protein: CASSQDGSGSGWADTQYF. CDR3 sequence (DNA): TGCGCCAGCAGCCAAGACGGTAGCGGGAGTGGGTGGGCAGATACGCAGTATTTT.

This clone came up a few times. V usage is TRBV5-1 and J usage is TRBJ2-7; D gene uncertain. The CDR3 extends over 11 amino acids. Trimming shortened V by 5 bases and J by 4 bases, and 7 bases separated the two germline ends. Germline V gene lookup returns CDR1 SGHRS and CDR2 YFSETQ. The CDR3 coding sequence is TGCGCCAGCAGGACCGCATACGAGCAGTACTTC. This gives the protein CASRTAYEQYF.

This sequence joins TRBV30 and TRBJ1-1; 10 bases align to TRBD1. The germline V gene encodes CDR1 GTSNPN and CDR2 SVGIG (reference sequence). The CDR3 runs to 14 residues. Trimming removed 0 bases from V and 9 bases from J; junction bases left unmatched: 7. The CDR3 bases are TGTGCCTGGAGTGTGGGACAGGGGATACTTAAAGCTTTCTTT. Translation gives CAWSVGQGILKAFF.

The chain recombines TRBV5-1 with TRBJ2-7; 8 nucleotides align to TRBD1. Germline V gene lookup returns CDR1 SGHRS and CDR2 YFSETQ. The CDR3 loop spans 14 amino acids. V was pared by 5 bases and J by 0 bases, with 4 bases of the junction left unmatched. Here the CDR3 reads CASSTTGGSYEQYF. CDR3 nucleotide sequence: TGCGCCAGCAGTACCACAGGGGGCTCCTACGAGCAGTACTTC.

This clone has just one count. The chain couples TRBV3-1 (or the pseudogene TRBV3-2) to TRBJ2-5, with a tentative D call TRBD2 (6 bases). Germline CDR1 and CDR2: LGHDT and YNNKEL (reference sequence). Trimming removed 0 bases at V and 3 bases at J, with 14 bases between. This CDR3 is 16 amino acids long. The chain's CDR3 is CASSQDLDGREETQYF. Here the CDR3 DNA reads TGTGCCAGCAGCCAAGATCTCGACGGGAGAGAAGAGACCCAGTACTTC.

J is TRBJ1-2 and V is TRBV7-6; 9 bases fit TRBD1. The V gene's germline CDR1 is SGHVS and CDR2 FNYEAQ. J was trimmed by 5 bases and V by 6 bases; bases with no gene match: 10. This CDR3 is 15 amino acids long. The CDR3 nucleotides read TGTGCCAGCAGTTTTACCACAGGGGGCGGGTATGGCTACACCTTC. Protein sequence: CASSFTTGGGYGYTF.

This chain joins TRBV7-3 and TRBJ1-6; D ambiguous. V dropped 3 bases and J dropped 6 bases, with 12 bases sitting between them. Per the germline V gene, CDR1 is SGHTA and CDR2 is FQGTGA. The CDR3 runs to 15 residues. The CDR3 DNA is TGTGCCAGCAGCTTCAACACCACTCCTAATTCACCCCTCCACTTT. Translated: CASSFNTTPNSPLHF.

The rearrangement links TRBV10-1 to TRBJ2-1; perhaps TRBD2 as D (6 bases). V was shortened by 6 bases and J by 13 bases, with 16 bases between the two germline ends. The CDR3 length is 12 residues. From germline, CDR1 is WNHNN and CDR2 SYGVQD (reference sequence). The CDR3 is CASSAHGTFQFF. CDR3 sequence (DNA): TGCGCCAGCAGCGCGCATGGGACTTTTCAGTTCTTC.

This chain connects TRBV29-1 to TRBJ2-5, with D perhaps being TRBD1 or TRBD2 (5 bases each). The CDR3 is made up of 13 amino acids. V lost 4 bases to trimming and J lost 5 bases, with 14 bases between them. The germline V gene has CDR1 SQVTM and CDR2 ANQGSEA. CDR3 sequence (DNA): TGCAGCGTTGCTTTCGGGACGGCGGAGACCCAGTACTTC. Encoded protein: CSVAFGTAETQYF.